This T cell receptor (beta chain) derives from a study of T cells in women clearing cervical HPV infection. Study-level background: Controls gave blood once infection was undetectable; cases at lesion identification.

TCRdb's copy holds only in-frame clones and misses some; the assay was immunoSEQ multiplex PCR. Recorded here are approximately 49,000 clones; the top ten clones represent about 1.5%. Sequences were obtained from blood buffy coat. The sequence was collected from a woman aged 18 to 75 with a cervical HPV16 infection that either progressed to CIN3+ or cleared (not recorded which).

CDR3 in amino acids: CASSPIRGENEAFF. CDR3 bases read: TGCGCCAGCAGTCCGATTCGGGGGGAGAATGAA. The J gene is TRBJ1-1, the V gene TRBV5-1; D might be TRBD1 (5 bases). The read terminates 3 residues ahead of where the CDR3 ends, so the germline J gene completes it. The CDR3 covers 14 residues. V was cut by 5 bases and J by 7 bases, with 18 bases left in between. From germline, CDR1 is SGHRS and CDR2 YFSETQ.